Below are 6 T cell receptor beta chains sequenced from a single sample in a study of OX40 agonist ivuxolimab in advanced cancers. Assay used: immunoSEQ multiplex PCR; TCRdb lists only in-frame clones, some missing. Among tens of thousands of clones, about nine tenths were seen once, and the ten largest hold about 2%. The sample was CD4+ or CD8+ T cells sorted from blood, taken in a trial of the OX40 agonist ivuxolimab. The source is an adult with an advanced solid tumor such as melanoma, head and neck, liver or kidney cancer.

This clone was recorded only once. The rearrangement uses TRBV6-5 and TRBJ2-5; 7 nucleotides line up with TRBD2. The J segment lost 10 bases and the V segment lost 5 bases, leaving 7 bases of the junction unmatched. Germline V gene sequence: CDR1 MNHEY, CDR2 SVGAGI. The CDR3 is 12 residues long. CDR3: CASSQRDSSQYF. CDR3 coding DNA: TGTGCCAGCAGTCAGCGGGACTCCAGCCAGTACTTC.

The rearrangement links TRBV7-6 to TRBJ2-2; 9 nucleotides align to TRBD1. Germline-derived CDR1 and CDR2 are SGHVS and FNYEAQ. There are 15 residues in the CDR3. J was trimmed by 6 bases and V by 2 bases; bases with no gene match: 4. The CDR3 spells CASSLKGQGSGELFF. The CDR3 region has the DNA TGTGCCAGCAGCTTAAAGGGACAGGGTTCCGGGGAGCTGTTTTTT.

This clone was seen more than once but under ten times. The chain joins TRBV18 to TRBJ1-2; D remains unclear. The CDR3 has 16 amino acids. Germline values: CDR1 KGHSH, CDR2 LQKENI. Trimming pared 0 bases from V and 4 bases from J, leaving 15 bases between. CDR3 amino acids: CASSPPYVGSGYGYTF. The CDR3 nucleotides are TGTGCCAGCTCACCACCATACGTGGGTTCGGGCTATGGCTACACCTTC. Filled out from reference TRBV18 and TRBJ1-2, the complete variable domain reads NAGVMQNPRHLVRRRGQEARLRCSPMKGHSHVYWYRQLPEEGLKFMVYLQKENIIDESGMPKERFSAEFPKEGPSILRIQQVVRGDSAAYFCASSPPYVGSGYGYTFGSGTRLTVV.

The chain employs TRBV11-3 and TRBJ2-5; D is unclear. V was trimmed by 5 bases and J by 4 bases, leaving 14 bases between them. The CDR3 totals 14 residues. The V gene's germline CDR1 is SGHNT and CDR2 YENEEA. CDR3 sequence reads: CASSTPTPRETQYF. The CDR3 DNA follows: TGTGCCAGCAGCACCCCGACCCCCCGAGAGACCCAGTACTTC.

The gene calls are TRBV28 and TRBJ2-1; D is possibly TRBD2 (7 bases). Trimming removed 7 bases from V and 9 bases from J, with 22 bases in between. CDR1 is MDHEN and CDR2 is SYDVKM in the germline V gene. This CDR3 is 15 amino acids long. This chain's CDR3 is CASTSPGRRGGEQFF. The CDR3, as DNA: TGTGCCAGCACCTCTCCGGGGCGGAGGGGGGGTGAGCAGTTCTTC. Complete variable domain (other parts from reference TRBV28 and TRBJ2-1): DVKVTQSSRYLVKRTGEKVFLECVQDMDHENMFWYRQDPGLGLRLIYFSYDVKMKEKGDIPEGYSVSREKKERFSLILESASTNQTSMYLCASTSPGRRGGEQFFGPGTRLTVL.

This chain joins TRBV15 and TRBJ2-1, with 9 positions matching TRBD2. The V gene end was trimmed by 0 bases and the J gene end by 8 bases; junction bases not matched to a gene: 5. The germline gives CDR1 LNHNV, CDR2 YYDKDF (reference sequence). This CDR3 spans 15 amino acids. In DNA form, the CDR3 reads TGTGCCACCAGCAGAGAAGCGGGAGGATTTGATGAGCAGTTCTTC. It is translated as CATSREAGGFDEQFF.